One and the same sample provided the 18 T cell receptor beta chains below, sequenced in a study of T cell responses to AZD1222 COVID-19 vaccine. Some clones are missing from TCRdb's copy, which holds only in-frame ones; the method was immunoSEQ multiplex PCR. Of approximately 150,000 clones in the sample, 92% were seen once. The specimen comprised peripheral blood, sampled on day 0 of AZD1222 vaccination. The origin of the receptors is an adult in good health.

The chain couples TRBV10-3 to TRBJ1-1; TRBD1 matches 7 bases. Germline V gene data show CDR1 as ENHRY and CDR2 as SYGVKD. V lost 3 bases to trimming and J lost 1 base; unmatched junction nucleotides: 11. This CDR3 has 17 residues. The CDR3 DNA sequence: TGTGCCATCAGTGACCCCCGACAGGGCCCAAAGAACACTGAAGCTTTCTTT. Translating gives CAISDPRQGPKNTEAFF.

The V gene is TRBV7-9, the J gene TRBJ2-1; TRBD2 aligns across 8 bases. The CDR3 extends over 18 amino acids. The germline CDR1 and CDR2 sequences are SEHNR and FQNEAQ (reference sequence). V trimming: 2 bases; J trimming: 4 bases; junction bases outside the gene matches: 13. The CDR3 DNA sequence: TGTGCCAGCAGCTTATTTTTTACGGCGGGGGGTGATTACAATGAGCAGTTCTTC. Its protein product is CASSLFFTAGGDYNEQFF.

This chain links TRBV11-2 with TRBJ2-5, with D possibly matching TRBD2 (7 bases). CDR3 length: 14 amino acids. The V end was cut by 5 bases, the J end by 5 bases, with 15 bases between. CDR1 is SGHAT, CDR2 FQNNGV, per germline. CDR3 DNA: TGTGCCAGCAGCGCGGGGGCGAGTCGGGAGACCCAGTACTTC. Residues: CASSAGASRETQYF. Looking up the rest from reference TRBV11-2 and TRBJ2-5 gives the full variable domain: EAGVAQSPRYKIIEKRQSVAFWCNPISGHATLYWYQQILGQGPKLLIQFQNNGVVDDSQLPKDRFSAERLKGVDSTLKIQPAKLEDSAVYLCASSAGASRETQYFGPGTRLLVL.

The chain combines TRBV3-1 (or the pseudogene TRBV3-2) with TRBJ2-3, with D possibly called TRBD1 or TRBD2 (5 bases each). Trimming shortened V by 0 bases and J by 2 bases, and 9 bases separated the two germline ends. CDR1 and CDR2 (germline): LGHDT, YNNKEL (reference sequence). The CDR3 runs to 15 residues. In DNA, the CDR3 is TGTGCCAGCAGCCAAGAGGGGGACCACACAGATACGCAGTATTTT. Its protein is CASSQEGDHTDTQYF.

In the case of this clone: At one of its ends the junction is not consistent with the germline gene, which may arise from a read error. The chain carries TRBV7-8 and TRBJ2-7, with D tentatively TRBD1 or TRBD2 (5 bases each). This CDR3 is built from 12 residues. Germline CDR1 and CDR2: SGHVS and FQNEAQ. CDR3 bases: TGTGCCAGCAGCTCCGGGACCGCCGACGTGCGATTC. Its translation is CASSSGTADVRF.

The chain joins TRBV12-3 or TRBV12-4 to TRBJ2-5, with D uncertain. The CDR3 covers 12 residues. The V gene lost 6 bases and the J gene lost 4 bases, with 9 bases spanning the gap. In nucleotides, the CDR3 is TGTGCCAGCAGGACCTTCGGAGAGACCCAGTACTTC. Translating it yields CASRTFGETQYF.

The rearrangement links TRBV5-1 to TRBJ1-1, with D possibly being TRBD1 (6 bases). V gave up 4 bases and J gave up 1 base, with 20 bases separating them. Germline V gene lookup returns CDR1 SGHRS and CDR2 YFSETQ. CDR3 size: 17 residues. The CDR3 nucleotides are TGCGCCAGCAGCCTCCGACAGGTTCTAAAGCCGAACACTGAAGCTTTCTTT. Residues: CASSLRQVLKPNTEAFF.

The gene calls are TRBV23-1 and TRBJ1-1; 7 bases match TRBD1. TRBV23-1 is labeled an ORF, and its function is uncertain. This CDR3 contains 16 residues. J lost 5 bases, V lost 4 bases, and 13 bases had no gene match. The CDR3 sequence: CASSPQSHRGSTEAFF. The DNA for the CDR3 is TGCGCCAGCAGTCCCCAAAGCCACAGGGGAAGTACTGAAGCTTTCTTT.

CDR3 amino acids: CASSKGNRARRGPQHF. The CDR3 coding sequence is TGTGCCAGCAGCAAAGGGAACCGGGCGAGAAGGGGGCCCCAGCATTTT. The gene calls are TRBV21-1 and TRBJ1-5; the D call in the table, TRBD1, was not verified against the DNA. TRBV21-1 is a pseudogene segment. The CDR3 is 16 residues long.

The chain employs TRBV19 and TRBJ2-1; 14 bases line up with TRBD2. The CDR3 is made up of 16 amino acids. After removal of 3 bases from V and 9 bases from J, the junction contained 7 bases not matched to a gene. Germline V gives CDR1 LNHDA, CDR2 SQIVND (reference sequence). The CDR3 region is CASSITTSGGAGEQFF. The DNA of the CDR3 is TGTGCCAGTAGTATTACGACTAGCGGGGGGGCCGGTGAGCAGTTCTTC.

V and J are TRBV18 and TRBJ2-1; TRBD2 matches 11 bases. Germline-derived CDR1 and CDR2 are KGHSH and LQKENI. This CDR3 contains 17 residues. J was trimmed by 9 bases and V by 4 bases; bases with no gene match: 14. The CDR3 nucleotides are TGTGCCAGCTCACTACTAGCGGGAGCTGGGGGTATGGGTGAGCAGTTCTTC. Translation gives CASSLLAGAGGMGEQFF.

In nucleotides, the CDR3 is TGTGCCAGCAGCTTTTCTAGCGGGAGAGGGTATGAGCAGTTCTTC. This translates into CASSFSSGRGYEQFF. The chain combines TRBV7-2 with TRBJ2-1; 10 bases map to TRBD2. V dropped 3 bases and J dropped 8; count of bases not matched to a gene: 7. This CDR3 comprises 15 residues. Germline-derived CDR1 and CDR2 are SGHTA and FQGNSA.

The chain combines TRBV7-8 with TRBJ1-5; tentative D call: TRBD1 (5 bases). V lost 2 bases and J 3 bases, leaving 14 bases between the germline ends. The CDR3 runs to 16 residues. The germline V gene has CDR1 SGHVS and CDR2 FQNEAQ. CDR3 coding DNA: TGTGCCAGCAGCTTATCAAGTCCGGGGGACAATCAGCCCCAGCATTTT. This codes for CASSLSSPGDNQPQHF.

This rearrangement joins TRBV12-5 to TRBJ2-1; D is perhaps TRBD1 (6 bases). This CDR3 region has 17 residues. Germline lookup yields CDR1 LGHNT and CDR2 FRNRAP. Trimming cost V 5 bases and J 4 bases, with 21 bases left between them. CDR3 amino acids: CASGPGTNYILYNEQFF. The CDR3, as DNA: TGTGCTAGTGGTCCCGGGACAAACTACATTCTTTACAATGAGCAGTTCTTC. Full variable domain (outside the CDR3, taken from reference TRBV12-5 and TRBJ2-1): DARVTQTPRHKVTEMGQEVTMRCQPILGHNTVFWYRQTMMQGLELLAYFRNRAPLDDSGMPKDRFSAEMPDATLATLKIQPSEPRDSAVYFCASGPGTNYILYNEQFFGPGTRLTVL.

The chain couples TRBV20-1 to TRBJ2-5; no definite D call. CDR3 length equals 13 residues. Trimming cost V 3 bases and J 4 bases, with 12 bases left between them. Germline V gives CDR1 DFQATT, CDR2 SNEGSKA (reference sequence). The CDR3 region is CSASRPAAETQYF. In DNA, the CDR3 is TGCAGTGCTAGTCGCCCCGCGGCAGAGACCCAGTACTTC.

In its sample, this clone was seen many times. The V gene is TRBV5-6, the J gene TRBJ2-1, with D unresolved. V was pared by 4 bases and J by 3 bases, with 14 bases between. Germline V lookup: CDR1 SGHDT, CDR2 YYEEEE. The CDR3 has 15 residues. CDR3 nucleotide sequence: TGTGCCAGCAGCCTCCGCTCGCGGTACTACAATGAGCAGTTCTTC. Translating gives CASSLRSRYYNEQFF.

This rearrangement joins TRBV5-1 to TRBJ1-3; perhaps TRBD1 as D (5 bases). Germline V gene sequence: CDR1 SGHRS, CDR2 YFSETQ. This CDR3 has 15 residues. The V gene lost 4 bases and the J gene lost 2 bases, with 13 bases spanning the gap. The CDR3 region is CASSGGTATGNTIYF. DNA of the CDR3: TGCGCCAGCAGCGGAGGGACCGCTACTGGAAACACCATATATTTT.

This clone was counted once. The DNA for the CDR3 is TGTGCCAGCAGTTTAATGGGACAGAAAACCTACGAGCAGTACTTC. As protein: CASSLMGQKTYEQYF. The chain is built from TRBV27 and TRBJ2-7; 7 bases line up with TRBD1. V trimming: 2 bases; J trimming: 2 bases; junction bases outside the gene matches: 6. Germline V lookup: CDR1 MNHEY, CDR2 SMNVEV (reference sequence). The CDR3 totals 15 residues.